A single sample is the source of the 26 T cell receptor beta chains below, sequenced in a study of shared clonotypes between healthy human individuals. The naive CD8 population came from CD45RO-negative cells selected for CCR7, without terminally differentiated effector memory CD45RA+ cells. Using immunoSEQ multiplex PCR, the repertoire was profiled, and TCRdb retains in-frame clones only, with some absent. The sample includes about 2.1 million clones, roughly 95% of them seen just once. The source material was naive CD8+ T cells from PBMCs. Receptors were obtained from a man aged 18 to 30 in good health. Some clones in this sample may be carry-over from other donors' samples.

The rearrangement uses TRBV11-2 and TRBJ1-4, with a weak D call TRBD1 (5 bases). Deletions cut 5 bases from V and 3 bases from J, with 16 bases between. This CDR3 spans 16 amino acids. Germline CDR1 and CDR2: SGHAT and FQNNGV. CDR3 loop: CASSKRAGGANEKLFF. CDR3 DNA sequence: TGTGCCAGCAGCAAACGGGCTGGGGGGGCTAATGAAAAACTGTTTTTT.

The chain uses TRBV7-3 and TRBJ1-2; perhaps TRBD1 as D (6 bases). The CDR3 covers 15 residues. The germline V gene encodes CDR1 SGHTA and CDR2 FQGTGA. Trimming took 5 bases from V and 6 from J, leaving 19 bases between them. CDR3 residues: CASSPVPGAWNGYTF. In DNA form, the CDR3 reads TGTGCCAGCAGCCCAGTCCCGGGGGCCTGGAATGGCTACACCTTC.

The chain combines TRBV6-5 with TRBJ2-7; no firm D call. The CDR3 has 13 residues. Per germline, CDR1 MNHEY and CDR2 SVGAGI. Trimming stripped 5 bases from V and 3 bases from J, with 11 bases between. The CDR3 DNA is TGTGCCAGCAGTCCCTTAGTTGGCTACGAGCAGTACTTC. Its protein product is CASSPLVGYEQYF.

On this clone itself: This specimen includes other DNA sequences encoding the same CDR3. The gene calls are TRBV7-8 and TRBJ1-1; D is ambiguous. V lost 1 base and J 4 bases, leaving 10 bases between the germline ends. The CDR3 is 14 residues long. In germline, CDR1 is SGHVS, CDR2 FQNEAQ. Here the CDR3 DNA reads TGTGCCAGCAGCTTAGACAGAGTAAGCACTGAAGCTTTCTTT. Its translation is CASSLDRVSTEAFF. Filled out from reference TRBV7-8 and TRBJ1-1, the complete variable domain reads GAGVSQSPRYKVAKRGQDVALRCDPISGHVSLFWYQQALGQGPEFLTYFQNEAQLDKSGLPSDRFFAERPEGSVSTLKIQRTQQEDSAVYLCASSLDRVSTEAFFGQGTRLTVV.

As concerns this clone: This sample includes further DNA sequences coding for the same CDR3. CDR3 DNA: TGCGCCAGCAGCCAAGATCCTGGGGGGAATGAGCAGTTCTTC. Translation gives CASSQDPGGNEQFF. The V call is TRBV4-3, the J call TRBJ2-1, with a tentative D call TRBD2 (6 bases). Trimming pared 0 bases from V and 7 bases from J, leaving 10 bases between. This CDR3 has 14 residues. Germline V lookup: CDR1 LGHNA, CDR2 YSLEER.

The chain couples TRBV4-2 to TRBJ1-3; 9 bases are shared with TRBD1. Germline V gives CDR1 LGHNA, CDR2 YNFKEQ. With V trimmed by 1 base and J by 2 bases, 0 bases remained unmatched. The CDR3 sequence is 15 residues long. CDR3 coding DNA: TGTGCCAGCAGCCAAGGGACAGGGGCTGGAAACACCATATATTTT. This gives the protein CASSQGTGAGNTIYF.

The chain couples TRBV7-9 to TRBJ1-2; 7 bases fit TRBD1. The CDR3 sequence is 18 residues long. The J segment lost 0 bases and the V segment lost 1 base, leaving 11 bases of the junction unmatched. From germline, CDR1 is SEHNR and CDR2 FQNEAQ (reference sequence). CDR3 sequence: CASSLEGSRQGTNYGYTF. In nucleotides, the CDR3 is TGTGCCAGCAGCTTAGAGGGGTCAAGACAGGGAACTAACTATGGCTACACCTTC.

The rearrangement uses TRBV5-8 and TRBJ1-1, with D possibly being TRBD1 (5 bases). V was cut by 3 bases and J by 10 bases, with 22 bases left in between. Germline-derived CDR1 and CDR2 are SGHTS and YDEGEE. There are 15 residues in the CDR3. The CDR3 loop is CASSWGSGGRLGAFF. The DNA for the CDR3 is TGTGCCAGCAGCTGGGGGTCTGGGGGAAGGTTGGGAGCTTTCTTT.

The rearrangement links TRBV5-6 to TRBJ2-2; no definite D call. Germline V CDR1 and CDR2: SGHDT, YYEEEE. The CDR3 covers 14 residues. The V end lost 0 bases, the J end lost 5 bases, and 8 bases lay between the germline ends. The CDR3 DNA sequence: TGTGCCAGCAGCTTGGTCCTGTCGACCGGGGAGCTGTTTTTT. This gives the protein CASSLVLSTGELFF.

V gene TRBV11-2 combines with J gene TRBJ2-1; no clear D gene. The CDR3 totals 11 residues. Germline V gives CDR1 SGHAT, CDR2 FQNNGV. Trimming pared 3 bases from V and 7 bases from J, leaving 4 bases between. The CDR3 region is CASSFENEQFF. CDR3 DNA: TGTGCCAGCAGCTTTGAGAATGAGCAGTTCTTC.

The chain joins TRBV30 to TRBJ1-2, with no clear D. Germline V gene sequence: CDR1 GTSNPN, CDR2 SVGIG (reference sequence). Trimming cost V 8 bases and J 8 bases, with 18 bases left between them. CDR3 size: 12 residues. The CDR3 reads CAQVNIVGGYTF. In nucleotides, the CDR3 is TGTGCCCAAGTTAATATAGTAGGGGGCTACACCTTC.

This chain links TRBV4-2 with TRBJ2-1, with 10 bases matching TRBD2. The germline CDR1 and CDR2 sequences are LGHNA and YNFKEQ. This CDR3 is built from 18 residues. J gave up 7 bases and V 3 bases, and 15 bases lay outside the gene matches. CDR3 amino acids: CASSHAPLAGGPVNEQFF. CDR3 nucleotide sequence: TGTGCCAGCAGCCACGCACCTTTAGCGGGAGGACCCGTGAATGAGCAGTTCTTC.

V usage is TRBV11-2 and J usage is TRBJ2-7; D call uncertain. CDR1 is SGHAT and CDR2 is FQNNGV in the germline V gene. Trimming pared 0 bases from V and 2 bases from J, leaving 11 bases between. The CDR3 loop spans 15 amino acids. CDR3 sequence reads: CASSLDRGQPYEQYF. CDR3 nucleotide sequence: TGTGCCAGCAGCTTAGATCGTGGCCAGCCCTACGAGCAGTACTTC.

The chain recombines TRBV7-9 with TRBJ1-3; no clear D. V lost 8 bases, J lost 0 bases, and 11 bases lay in between. Germline loops: CDR1 SEHNR, CDR2 FQNEAQ (reference sequence). This CDR3 has 14 amino acids. The CDR3 DNA reads as TGTGCCAGCGGGTTCTCCCTCTCTGGAAACACCATATATTTT. Its translation: CASGFSLSGNTIYF. Complete variable domain (other parts from reference TRBV7-9 and TRBJ1-3): DTGVSQNPRHKITKRGQNVTFRCDPISEHNRLYWYRQTLGQGPEFLTYFQNEAQLEKSRLLSDRFSAERPKGSFSTLEIQRTEQGDSAMYLCASGFSLSGNTIYFGEGSWLTVV.

A few counts support this clone. This same CDR3 is encoded by further DNA sequences in the sample. The V call is TRBV9, the J call TRBJ1-1; maybe TRBD1 (5 bases). V lost 4 bases, J lost 1 base, and 11 bases lay in between. CDR1 is SGDLS and CDR2 is YYNGEE in the germline V gene. CDR3 length equals 14 residues. The CDR3 here is CASSPEGQNTEAFF. DNA for the CDR3: TGTGCCAGCAGCCCAGAGGGGCAGAACACTGAAGCTTTCTTT.

This chain connects TRBV29-1 to TRBJ2-1; either TRBD1 or TRBD2 may supply D (5 bases each). V gave up 4 bases and J gave up 5 bases, with 18 bases separating them. CDR1 is SQVTM and CDR2 is ANQGSEA in the germline V gene. This CDR3 contains 15 residues. The CDR3 DNA sequence: TGCAGCGTTGGGGCCGGGACCCGGAGCGACAATGAGCAGTTCTTC. It is translated as CSVGAGTRSDNEQFF.

The V gene is TRBV9, the J gene TRBJ2-1; D is possibly TRBD1 (5 bases). V was shortened by 0 bases and J by 8 bases, with 12 bases between the two germline ends. Germline V lookup: CDR1 SGDLS, CDR2 YYNGEE. The CDR3 extends over 14 amino acids. CDR3: CASSVGADSDEQFF. The CDR3 bases are TGTGCCAGCAGCGTAGGGGCAGACAGCGATGAGCAGTTCTTC.

This rearrangement joins TRBV7-6 to TRBJ2-7, with unresolved D. V lost 0 bases and J 5 bases, leaving 8 bases between the germline ends. The CDR3 totals 13 residues. Germline V gene lookup returns CDR1 SGHVS and CDR2 FNYEAQ. The CDR3 coding sequence is TGTGCCAGCAGCTTAGCCGCCCTAGACGAGCAGTACTTC. This codes for CASSLAALDEQYF.

J is TRBJ2-7 and V is TRBV7-9; 9 nucleotides match TRBD1. Trimming removed 5 bases from V and 4 bases from J; junction bases left unmatched: 6. This CDR3 spans 14 amino acids. CDR1 is SEHNR, CDR2 FQNEAQ, per germline (reference sequence). The CDR3 DNA is TGTGCCAGCAGCGAGGGACAGGGCCCGTACGAGCAGTACTTC. Residues: CASSEGQGPYEQYF.

As for this clone: The sample holds other DNA sequences that translate to the same CDR3. The chain recombines TRBV28 with TRBJ2-7; D may match TRBD1 or TRBD2 (5 bases each). Germline lookup yields CDR1 MDHEN and CDR2 SYDVKM. Trimming stripped 6 bases from V and 3 bases from J, with 15 bases between. CDR3 length: 14 residues. The CDR3 nucleotides are TGTGCCAGCAGCCTACGGGACGGGCTCTACGAGCAGTACTTC. Amino acids: CASSLRDGLYEQYF.

V usage is TRBV4-3 and J usage is TRBJ2-1; a possible D gene is TRBD1 (5 bases). Trimming pared 4 bases from V and 2 bases from J, leaving 18 bases between. The CDR3 is 17 amino acids. From germline, CDR1 is LGHNA and CDR2 YSLEER. The CDR3 reads CASSRAWGRLAYNEQFF. CDR3 nucleotide sequence: TGCGCCAGCAGCCGCGCCTGGGGCAGGCTAGCCTACAATGAGCAGTTCTTC.

The CDR3, as DNA: TGTGCCAGCAGATCCAGCGGGAGTCACGCAGATACGCAGTATTTT. It specifies CASRSSGSHADTQYF. The chain links TRBV11-2 to TRBJ2-3; 8 bases line up with TRBD2. The CDR3 sequence is 15 residues long. V lost 6 bases to trimming and J lost 4 bases; unmatched junction nucleotides: 9. CDR1 SGHAT and CDR2 FQNNGV come from the germline V gene.

About this clone itself: This sample includes further DNA sequences coding for the same CDR3. This sequence joins TRBV7-9 and TRBJ2-3; D gene unclear. Germline CDR1 and CDR2: SEHNR and FQNEAQ (reference sequence). Trimming shortened V by 5 bases and J by 6 bases, and 9 bases separated the two germline ends. The CDR3 length is 12 residues. CDR3 loop: CASSPKSDTQYF. In nucleotides, the CDR3 is TGTGCCAGCAGCCCAAAGTCCGATACGCAGTATTTT.

The chain couples TRBV13 to TRBJ2-1; 9 positions match TRBD2. The CDR3 has 16 amino acids. V was pared by 0 bases and J by 4 bases, with 4 bases of the junction left unmatched. Germline V gene sequence: CDR1 PRHDT, CDR2 FYEKMQ (reference sequence). Here the CDR3 reads CASSLGLTSGYNEQFF. For the CDR3, the DNA is TGTGCCAGCAGCTTAGGCCTGACTAGCGGTTACAATGAGCAGTTCTTC. Based on the CDR3 plus reference TRBV13 and TRBJ2-1, the full variable domain is AAGVIQSPRHLIKEKRETATLKCYPIPRHDTVYWYQQGPGQDPQFLISFYEKMQSDKGSIPDRFSAQQFSDYHSELNMSSLELGDSALYFCASSLGLTSGYNEQFFGPGTRLTVL.

This chain uses TRBV27 with TRBJ2-7; the D gene is possibly TRBD1 (5 bases). In germline, CDR1 is MNHEY, CDR2 SMNVEV (reference sequence). V gave up 5 bases and J gave up 4 bases, with 21 bases separating them. The CDR3 is 16 residues long. CDR3 sequence: CASSRILREPGYEQYF. For the CDR3, the DNA is TGTGCCAGCAGTCGGATCCTCAGGGAACCTGGTTACGAGCAGTACTTC.

V usage is TRBV28 and J usage is TRBJ2-7; weak D call: TRBD1 (6 bases). V was shortened by 3 bases and J by 7 bases, with 13 bases between the two germline ends. CDR1 and CDR2 from the germline V gene are MDHEN and SYDVKM. The CDR3 length is 13 residues. In DNA, the CDR3 is TGTGCCAGCAGTTTTCCAGGGGCAGGGGAGCAGTACTTC. Translation: CASSFPGAGEQYF.